This TCR beta chain was captured by sequencing in a study of T cell repertoires in cytomegalovirus infection. Whole-study context: The public TCR beta signatures pointed to both CMV infection and matching HLA type.

This clonotype has at least ten counts. Its target is unknown. From the reads, TCRdb called clonotypes with MiXCR, one entry per CDR3 protein. The sample yields approximately 500,000 distinct CDR3 sequences, around 11% seen once. General study results and limits: Cumulative public TCR beta family frequency identified CMV carriers with the relevant HLA. HLA-C-restricted, CMV-specific TCR beta clonotypes were dominant ex vivo.

Deletions cut 5 bases from V and 0 bases from J, with 12 bases between. The CDR3 is 15 amino acids. The sample taken for sequencing was PBMCs. The rearrangement uses TRBV12-3 or TRBV12-4 and TRBJ2-3; no definite D call. The clonotype originates from a human donor in good health (CMV status not recorded). Some clones in this sample may be carry-over from other donors' samples. The chain's CDR3 is CASSVRQSSTDTQYF. CDR3 in DNA: TGTGCCAGCAGTGTTCGGCAGTCTAGCACAGATACGCAGTATTTT.